One sample yielded the 21 T cell receptor beta chains listed below, sequenced in a study of molecular identifiers for immune sequencing clone quantification. From the PCR reads, TCRdb called clonotypes with MiXCR, one entry per CDR3 protein. The sample carries approximately 60,000 distinct CDR3 sequences, around 19% recorded once. Specimen: naive CD8+ T cells from blood, with Jurkat cell RNA spiked in. Specified subset: FACS-sorted CD8+CD4-CCR7+CD45RA+ naive T cells. The receptor source for this set is a human donor in good health. Some libraries in this study had Jurkat cell RNA spiked in.

This clonotype was detected ten times or more. The missing conserved phenylalanine or tryptophan at the end of this CDR3 makes a read error likely. In DNA, the CDR3 is TGTGCCAGCAGTTTATCGGGGGCCGACACTGAAGCTTTCCTT. Its protein product is CASSLSGADTEAFL. V usage is TRBV28 and J usage is TRBJ1-1, with D perhaps TRBD1 (6 bases). The germline CDR1 and CDR2 sequences are MDHEN and SYDVKM. The CDR3 totals 14 residues. V was trimmed by 1 base and J by 3 bases, leaving 9 bases between them.

This clonotype was picked up a small number of times. A single base separates this from a much larger clone, so it may be a read error. V usage is TRBV20-1 and J usage is TRBJ2-7; D not certain. The CDR3 is made up of 14 amino acids. Germline CDR1 DFQATT, CDR2 SNEGSKA (reference sequence). The CDR3 spells CGARVQSSPYEQYF. DNA of the CDR3: TGCGGTGCTAGAGTCCAATCCTCTCCCTACGAGCAGTACTTC.

The table lists this clonotype with many counts. V usage is TRBV3-1 and J usage is TRBJ2-1; 11 nucleotides line up with TRBD2. CDR1 and CDR2 from the germline V gene are LGHDT and YNNKEL (reference sequence). Trimming removed 0 bases from V and 7 bases from J; junction bases left unmatched: 14. This CDR3 spans 19 amino acids. CDR3 DNA: TGTGCCAGCAGCCAAGATGTACTCTCCGGGACTAGCGGTCCAAATGAGCAGTTCTTC. Encoded protein: CASSQDVLSGTSGPNEQFF.

There are many counts of this clonotype. The V gene is TRBV10-3, the J gene TRBJ1-2, with 8 bases fitting TRBD1. After removal of 7 bases from V and 8 bases from J, the junction contained 12 bases not matched to a gene. Germline V CDR1 and CDR2: ENHRY, SYGVKD. The CDR3 has 14 amino acids. CDR3 loop: CAINPLDRVDGYTF. CDR3 DNA: TGTGCCATCAATCCCCTGGACAGGGTTGACGGCTACACCTTC.

This clonotype was seen many times. The chain joins TRBV3-1 to TRBJ2-5, with a possible D match to TRBD2 (6 bases). In germline, CDR1 is LGHDT, CDR2 YNNKEL (reference sequence). The CDR3 has 17 amino acids. V was shortened by 0 bases and J by 1 base, with 15 bases between the two germline ends. The CDR3 loop reads CASSQDYDRGAQETQYF. The CDR3 nucleotides are TGTGCCAGCAGCCAAGATTACGATCGCGGGGCCCAAGAGACCCAGTACTTC.

The chain combines TRBV11-3 with TRBJ2-7; no clear D. CDR3 length equals 13 residues. Trimming cost V 4 bases and J 1 base, with 8 bases left between them. From germline, CDR1 is SGHNT and CDR2 YENEEA. CDR3: CASSSPTSYEQYF. The DNA of the CDR3 is TGTGCCAGCAGCTCGCCTACATCCTACGAGCAGTACTTC. The variable domain in full, with the rest retrieved from reference TRBV11-3 and TRBJ2-7, is EAGVVQSPRYKIIEKKQPVAFWCNPISGHNTLYWYLQNLGQGPELLIRYENEEAVDDSQLPKDRFSAERLKGVDSTLKIQPAELGDSAVYLCASSSPTSYEQYFGPGTRLTVT.

This clonotype rates as medium-sized. The rearrangement joins TRBV4-2 to TRBJ2-7, with TRBD2 identical over 11 bases. In germline, CDR1 is LGHNA, CDR2 YNFKEQ. The CDR3 has 14 residues. J gave up 3 bases and V 4 bases, and 2 bases lay outside the gene matches. The CDR3 bases are TGTGCCAGCAGCCCCGGGACTAGCGGCTACGAGCAGTACTTC. Residues: CASSPGTSGYEQYF.

About this clonotype itself: A read error may be the cause here, since a much bigger clone is one base away. The CDR3: CASSVGMGEQCF. In DNA form, the CDR3 reads TGTGCCAGCAGCGTGGGTATGGGCGAGCAGTGCTTC. The gene calls are TRBV28 and TRBJ2-7, with no clear D. Per germline, CDR1 MDHEN and CDR2 SYDVKM. CDR3 length: 12 amino acids. The full variable domain, rest sourced from reference TRBV28 and TRBJ2-7, is DVKVTQSSRYLVKRTGEKVFLECVQDMDHENMFWYRQDPGLGLRLIYFSYDVKMKEKGDIPEGYSVSREKKERFSLILESASTNQTSMYLCASSVGMGEQCFGPGTRLTVT.

A remark on this clonotype: A much bigger clone sits one base away, suggesting this may be a read error. The chain joins TRBV7-6 to TRBJ1-1; 7 bases are a match to TRBD1. With V trimmed by 5 bases and J by 0 bases, 6 bases remained unmatched. The CDR3 sequence is 15 residues long. Per the germline V gene, CDR1 is SGHVS and CDR2 is FNYEAQ. The CDR3 DNA reads as TGTGCCAGCAGCCGTAGACAGGGAATGAACACTGAAGCTTTCTTT. Encoded protein: CASSRRQGMNTEAFF.

As for this clonotype: A much larger clone is a single base away; this may be a read error. This rearrangement joins TRBV11-2 to TRBJ2-7; either TRBD1 or TRBD2 may supply D (6 bases each). The CDR3 is made up of 12 amino acids. The germline V gene encodes CDR1 SGHAT and CDR2 FQNNGV. The CDR3 protein is CASSLAGAEQHF. The CDR3 nucleotides read TGTGCCAGCAGCTTAGCGGGGGCCGAGCAGCACTTC.

Details on this clonotype: Given a much more abundant clone one base away, this may be a read error. The chain joins TRBV28 to TRBJ2-2; no clear D gene. The CDR3 consists of 18 residues. In germline, CDR1 is MDHEN, CDR2 SYDVKM. For the CDR3, the DNA is TGTGCCAGCGGTTTAACTCGCCGGGTAGCTACGAACACCGGGGAGCTGTTTTTT. Encoded protein: CASGLTRRVATNTGELFF.

This clonotype has ten or more counts. The genes are TRBV30 and TRBJ1-6; D is possibly TRBD1 (5 bases). Germline V gives CDR1 GTSNPN, CDR2 SVGIG (reference sequence). With 4 bases removed from V and 13 bases from J, the gap between germline ends came to 17 bases. The CDR3 has 13 residues. CDR3 region: CAWMYAGGGPLHF. The CDR3 DNA follows: TGTGCCTGGATGTATGCCGGCGGGGGGCCCCTCCACTTT.

This clonotype was seen a few times. The junction differs from germline at one of its ends, possibly a read error. J is TRBJ2-1 and V is TRBV3-1; possible D gene TRBD2, 5 bases. CDR3 size: 16 residues. Germline CDR1 is LGHDT and CDR2 is YNNKEL (reference sequence). Written as DNA, the CDR3 is TGTGCCAGCAGCCACGAGGGAAGCGACTCCCACAATGAGCAGTTCTTC. This sequence encodes CASSHEGSDSHNEQFF.

The chain links TRBV5-6 to TRBJ1-3; unclear D gene. The germline gives CDR1 SGHDT, CDR2 YYEEEE. The CDR3 covers 17 residues. V was shortened by 3 bases and J by 4 bases, with 20 bases between the two germline ends. This CDR3 reads CASSSLVCRSGGNTIYF. CDR3 nucleotide sequence: TGTGCCAGCAGCTCACTGGTATGCCGGTCGGGAGGAAACACCATATATTTT.

The table lists this clonotype with many counts. J is TRBJ2-5 and V is TRBV19, with D possibly being TRBD1 or TRBD2 (5 bases each). V gave up 6 bases and J gave up 0 bases, with 20 bases separating them. The CDR3 is made up of 17 amino acids. Germline V lookup: CDR1 LNHDA, CDR2 SQIVND (reference sequence). The CDR3, as DNA: TGTGCCAGTAGCCAACCGGGACCGAGAATCAACCAAGAGACCCAGTACTTC. Encoded protein: CASSQPGPRINQETQYF.

This clonotype was seen only once. A much larger clone is a single base away; this may be a read error. CDR3 sequence (DNA): TGTGCCACGTCACAGGGTCTGGCCGGGGAGCTGTTTTTT. Its translation: CATSQGLAGELFF. The chain links TRBV24-1 to TRBJ2-2, with D perhaps TRBD1 (6 bases). CDR3 size: 13 residues. CDR1 and CDR2 (germline): KGHDR, SFDVKD. Trimming removed 10 bases at V and 6 bases at J, with 14 bases between.

The J gene is TRBJ2-1, the V gene TRBV4-3; D gene unclear. V shed 0 bases and J shed 3 bases, with 9 bases lying between them. Germline V gene data show CDR1 as LGHNA and CDR2 as YSLEER. This CDR3 comprises 15 residues. In nucleotides, the CDR3 is TGCGCCAGCAGCCAAGACCGTATGAACTACAATGAGCAGTTCTTC. Its translation: CASSQDRMNYNEQFF.

A single count supports this clonotype. It may be a read error: a sequence one base away is much more abundant. V is TRBV4-1 and J is TRBJ2-1; 13 bases line up with TRBD2. The germline V gene encodes CDR1 MGHRA and CDR2 YSYEKL. This CDR3 is built from 18 residues. As DNA, the CDR3 is TGCGCCAGCAGAGCACATTTCGGGACTAGCGGGACATACAATGGGCAGTTCTTC. It is translated as CASRAHFGTSGTYNGQFF.

This clonotype was counted only a few times. The chain uses TRBV7-9 and TRBJ2-1; TRBD1 is a possible D gene (6 bases). The CDR3 covers 16 residues. Deletions cut 0 bases from V and 7 bases from J, with 16 bases between. CDR1 and CDR2 from the germline V gene are SEHNR and FQNEAQ (reference sequence). CDR3 in DNA: TGTGCCAGCAGCTTAGCAGGGGGAAAGACCAGGAATGAGCAGTTCTTC. Its protein is CASSLAGGKTRNEQFF.

Only a few counts were recorded for this clonotype. The genes are TRBV6-2 or TRBV6-3 and TRBJ2-1; D might be TRBD2 (6 bases). V lost 3 bases and J lost 14, with 20 bases in between. The CDR3 contains 14 residues. Looked up from germline, CDR1 is MNHEY and CDR2 is SVGEGT. CDR3 DNA: TGTGCCAGCAGTTATGTAAGCGGCGGGGATAAGGAGTTCTTC. Translation: CASSYVSGGDKEFF.

This clonotype was counted many times. This chain connects TRBV29-1 to TRBJ2-1; the match to TRBD2 covers 14 bases. Germline CDR1 and CDR2: SQVTM and ANQGSEA. Losses at the gene ends were 4 bases for V and 4 bases for J; bases not matched to a gene: 3. CDR3 length: 15 residues. DNA of the CDR3: TGCAGCGTTGCGGGGACTAGCGGGGGATACAATGAGCAGTTCTTC. Translating gives CSVAGTSGGYNEQFF.